The 24 T cell receptor beta chains below come from one sample, sequenced in a study of T cells in Graves' hyperthyroidism and ophthalmopathy. The TCR beta CDR3 regions underwent amplification using RNA transcripts as the source. The TCR CDR3 was amplified in a first-round RT-PCR using the HTBI primer set. TCRdb reprocessed the multiplex PCR reads via MiXCR and lists one record per CDR3 protein. The table lists approximately 330,000 distinct CDR3 sequences, 18% of them singletons. Sequencing was performed on blood. These receptors were taken from a woman aged 50 to 65 with Graves' hyperthyroidism.

This clonotype was seen a handful of times. The J gene is TRBJ1-3, the V gene TRBV20-1; 7 nucleotides line up with TRBD1. The CDR3 length is 14 residues. CDR1 DFQATT and CDR2 SNEGSKA come from the germline V gene (reference sequence). V trimming: 4 bases; J trimming: 4 bases; junction bases outside the gene matches: 7. In DNA form, the CDR3 reads TGCAGTGCTACTCACAGGGGTTCGGGAAACACCATATATTTT. Translation: CSATHRGSGNTIYF.

There are a few counts of this clonotype. The chain combines TRBV15 with TRBJ1-3; D not resolved. Germline CDR1 is LNHNV and CDR2 is YYDKDF (reference sequence). Trimming removed 5 bases at V and 0 bases at J, with 5 bases between. The CDR3 consists of 13 residues. The CDR3 coding sequence is TGTGCCACCAGCCGGGGCTCTGGAAACACCATATATTTT. Amino acid sequence: CATSRGSGNTIYF.

This clonotype appeared many times. V gene TRBV5-1 combines with J gene TRBJ2-1; D uncertain. CDR3 size: 16 residues. The V end was cut by 2 bases, the J end by 3 bases, with 15 bases between. Germline values: CDR1 SGHRS, CDR2 YFSETQ. The CDR3, as DNA: TGCGCCAGCAGCTTTGACGGAAGCCGATACTACAATGAGCAGTTCTTC. Translating gives CASSFDGSRYYNEQFF.

This clonotype was detected a few times. V usage is TRBV12-3 or TRBV12-4 and J usage is TRBJ1-1; no reliable D call. V dropped 5 bases and J dropped 0 bases, with 16 bases sitting between them. CDR3 length equals 16 residues. CDR3 sequence (DNA): TGTGCCAGCAGTCAAGTCTTACCCCCTATGAACACTGAAGCTTTCTTT. The encoded protein is CASSQVLPPMNTEAFF.

This clonotype was counted between two and nine times. The V and J genes are TRBV27 and TRBJ2-7; the D is unclear. Germline lookup yields CDR1 MNHEY and CDR2 SMNVEV (reference sequence). This CDR3 is built from 14 residues. Trimming left V 5 bases short and J 0 bases short, with 11 bases between. CDR3 sequence: CASSPRADSYEQYF. CDR3 coding DNA: TGTGCCAGCAGTCCTCGGGCGGACTCCTACGAGCAGTACTTC.

This clonotype was seen only a few times. This sequence joins TRBV7-3 and TRBJ2-3, with D maybe TRBD2 (6 bases). V lost 0 bases to trimming and J lost 1 base, with 11 bases between them. This CDR3 has 16 residues. The germline gives CDR1 SGHTA, CDR2 FQGTGA. The CDR3 region is CASSLTGGGGTDTQYF. In DNA, the CDR3 is TGTGCCAGCAGCTTAACGGGGGGTGGCGGCACAGATACGCAGTATTTT.

The chain uses TRBV15 and TRBJ2-3, with unresolved D. V was shortened by 0 bases and J by 6 bases, with 13 bases between the two germline ends. The germline V gene has CDR1 LNHNV and CDR2 YYDKDF (reference sequence). The CDR3 runs 15 residues. The CDR3 nucleotides are TGTGCCACCAGCAGAGAACCCGGACGGACGGATACGCAGTATTTT. Protein sequence: CATSREPGRTDTQYF.

This clonotype was observed at least ten times. The DNA of the CDR3 is TGTGCCTGTTCAGGGGGCTACAATCAGCCCCAGCATTTT. Encoded protein: CACSGGYNQPQHF. This chain links TRBV30 with TRBJ1-5; 8 bases are shared with TRBD1. Germline trimming cut 6 bases from V and 3 bases from J; bases unmatched to any gene: 4. The CDR3 length is 13 residues. Per germline, CDR1 GTSNPN and CDR2 SVGIG (reference sequence).

Comment on this clonotype: A read error is possible here, since a much larger clone lies one base away. This chain links TRBV2 with TRBJ2-7; D perhaps matches TRBD2 (6 bases). Germline lookup yields CDR1 SNHLY and CDR2 FYNNEI. V was trimmed by 3 bases and J by 3 bases, leaving 18 bases between them. The CDR3 length is 16 residues. CDR3 amino acids: CASSEGSGEGLYEQYF. The CDR3, as DNA: TGTGCCAGCAGTGAGGGGTCGGGGGAAGGTCTCTACGAGCAGTACTTC.

The rearrangement uses TRBV28 and TRBJ1-1; possibly TRBD1 for D (6 bases). Trimming cost V 0 bases and J 0 bases, with 8 bases left between them. The CDR3 has 15 residues. CDR1 is MDHEN, CDR2 SYDVKM, per germline. CDR3 DNA: TGTGCCAGCAGTTTATGGACAGGCATGAACACTGAAGCTTTCTTT. It translates to CASSLWTGMNTEAFF. Based on the CDR3 plus reference TRBV28 and TRBJ1-1, the full variable domain is DVKVTQSSRYLVKRTGEKVFLECVQDMDHENMFWYRQDPGLGLRLIYFSYDVKMKEKGDIPEGYSVSREKKERFSLILESASTNQTSMYLCASSLWTGMNTEAFFGQGTRLTVV.

This clonotype was seen only a few times. This rearrangement joins TRBV20-1 to TRBJ2-1; weak D call: TRBD2 (6 bases). The CDR3 contains 13 residues. Per germline, CDR1 DFQATT and CDR2 SNEGSKA (reference sequence). The V gene lost 3 bases and the J gene lost 8 bases, with 14 bases spanning the gap. In DNA, the CDR3 is TGCAGTGCTAGGGACGGGAGTTTAGATGAGCAGTTCTTC. Encoded protein: CSARDGSLDEQFF.

This clonotype was detected many times. The genes are TRBV5-6 and TRBJ1-1, with D perhaps TRBD1 (6 bases). The germline CDR1 and CDR2 sequences are SGHDT and YYEEEE. V was clipped by 1 base and J by 1 base, with 14 bases between them. The CDR3 runs to 16 residues. Written as DNA, the CDR3 is TGTGCCAGCAGCTTGAATAGGGGGACTGCGAACACTGAAGCTTTCTTT. Residues: CASSLNRGTANTEAFF.

This clonotype was seen at least ten times. The rearrangement joins TRBV5-5 to TRBJ2-7; perhaps TRBD2 as D (5 bases). The CDR3 length is 16 residues. The germline V gene encodes CDR1 SGHKS and CDR2 YYEKEE (reference sequence). Trimming took off 1 base at V and 0 bases at J, with 14 bases between the two ends. The chain's CDR3 is CASSLIGVSSSYEQYF. In DNA form, the CDR3 reads TGTGCCAGCAGCTTGATCGGGGTTTCGAGCTCCTACGAGCAGTACTTC.

This clonotype was detected ten times or more. The V and J genes are TRBV30 and TRBJ2-1; weak D call: TRBD1 (7 bases). This CDR3 is built from 16 residues. CDR1 GTSNPN and CDR2 SVGIG come from the germline V gene (reference sequence). V shed 4 bases and J shed 4 bases, with 20 bases lying between them. In DNA form, the CDR3 reads TGTGCCTGGATCCCATTGGAGGGGGCCGAATACAATGAGCAGTTCTTC. It encodes CAWIPLEGAEYNEQFF.

This clonotype was recorded at least ten times. This chain uses TRBV18 with TRBJ2-3, with D hard to call. Germline CDR1 reads KGHSH; CDR2 reads LQKENI. V gave up 3 bases and J gave up 3 bases, with 7 bases separating them. This CDR3 is 13 amino acids long. The CDR3 reads CASSPALTDTQYF. CDR3 nucleotides: TGTGCCAGCTCACCGGCGCTTACAGATACGCAGTATTTT.

This clonotype was counted at least ten times. The chain is built from TRBV11-2 and TRBJ2-3; D possibly corresponds to TRBD2 (6 bases). The CDR3 spans 16 residues. Germline lookup yields CDR1 SGHAT and CDR2 FQNNGV. V was pared by 1 base and J by 2 bases, with 13 bases between. As DNA, the CDR3 is TGTGCCAGCAGCTTAGCCTTTGCGGGGTACACAGATACGCAGTATTTT. The encoded protein is CASSLAFAGYTDTQYF.

This clonotype came up a few times. The chain recombines TRBV5-5 with TRBJ2-1, with a tentative D call TRBD1 (5 bases). Germline CDR1 SGHKS, CDR2 YYEKEE (reference sequence). The V end was cut by 4 bases, the J end by 2 bases, with 13 bases between. This CDR3 is built from 15 residues. Written as DNA, the CDR3 is TGTGCCAGCAGCCCAGTACAGGTTACCTACAATGAGCAGTTCTTC. It translates to CASSPVQVTYNEQFF.

For this clonotype: The junction shows a germline mismatch at one end, possibly a read error. The rearrangement uses TRBV7-2 and TRBJ1-2; possible D gene TRBD1, 6 bases. Germline CDR1 is SGHTA and CDR2 is FQGNSA. There are 18 residues in the CDR3. Here the CDR3 reads CASSRGGGPELANYGYTF. The CDR3 DNA is TGCGCCAGCAGCCGGGGGGGGGGGCCCGAGTTAGCTAACTATGGCTACACCTTC.

The chain has TRBV6-5 and TRBJ1-1; no clear D gene. CDR1 is MNHEY, CDR2 SVGAGI, per germline. Trimming took 4 bases from V and 1 from J, leaving 7 bases between them. The length of the CDR3 is 13 residues. The CDR3 here is CASSSLKNTEAFF. DNA for the CDR3: TGTGCCAGCAGTTCCCTCAAGAACACTGAAGCTTTCTTT.

The count of this clonotype is one. This sequence joins TRBV28 and TRBJ2-6; 8 positions agree with TRBD2. V was pared by 4 bases and J by 0 bases, with 5 bases of the junction left unmatched. The CDR3 consists of 17 residues. Germline V gene sequence: CDR1 MDHEN, CDR2 SYDVKM. The CDR3 DNA sequence: TGTGCCAGCAGTTATAGCGGGACCGCCTCTGGGGCCAACGTCCTGACTTTC. Protein: CASSYSGTASGANVLTF.

V is TRBV6-2 or TRBV6-3 and J is TRBJ2-3; 12 bases map to TRBD2. V was pared by 6 bases and J by 5 bases, with 9 bases of the junction left unmatched. This CDR3 contains 16 residues. Germline CDR1 MNHEY, CDR2 SVGEGT. As DNA, the CDR3 is TGTGCCAGCAGCCCTAGACTAGCGGGGGCGCGAGATACGCAGTATTTT. Translating gives CASSPRLAGARDTQYF.

There are many counts of this clonotype. The chain employs TRBV4-1 and TRBJ2-1, with TRBD2 matching 13 bases. The CDR3 contains 18 residues. Per germline, CDR1 MGHRA and CDR2 YSYEKL. J lost 0 bases, V lost 3 bases, and 5 bases had no gene match. CDR3 bases: TGCGCCAGCAGCCACCTACTAGCGGGGGGGAGCTCCTACAATGAGCAGTTCTTC. Protein product: CASSHLLAGGSSYNEQFF.

The CDR3 here is CASSAGTNQPQHF. The CDR3 DNA reads as TGTGCCAGTAGTGCTGGAACCAATCAGCCCCAGCATTTT. The gene calls are TRBV19 and TRBJ1-5, with unresolved D. CDR3 length equals 13 residues. Trimming took 5 bases from V and 3 from J, leaving 8 bases between them. Looked up from germline, CDR1 is LNHDA and CDR2 is SQIVND (reference sequence).

This clonotype has ten or more counts. The chain employs TRBV20-1 and TRBJ2-7; D gene uncertain. This CDR3 is built from 15 residues. Germline lookup yields CDR1 DFQATT and CDR2 SNEGSKA (reference sequence). V shed 0 bases and J shed 0 bases, with 12 bases lying between them. CDR3 bases: TGCAGTGCTAGAGATCGGCAGGACGTCTCCTACGAGCAGTACTTC. Translating gives CSARDRQDVSYEQYF.